A selection of T cell receptor beta chains follows, all from one sample in a study of cytotoxic CD8 clonotypes in ibrutinib-treated CLL. The assay was immunoSEQ multiplex PCR, and TCRdb's table has in-frame clones only and misses some. This sample has about 140,000 clones, with 80% to 95% found just once. This specimen was PBMCs, taken after 12 months of ibrutinib treatment. Every receptor here comes from a human donor with chronic lymphocytic leukemia. Each CDR3 is given with its conserved first and last residue. Each record gives: V gene, clone size, D gene, J gene, CDR3 protein, CDR3 DNA. A D gene is named only where the DNA matches it firmly. Clone size appears in some rows only: once, few, many, or a class for an expanded clone.

TRBV18	once	.	TRBJ2-3	CASSPTDTQYF	TGTGCCAGCTCACCTACAGATACGCAGTATTTT
TRBV5-1	.	TRBD1	TRBJ2-1	CASSSLQGALDEQFF	TGCGCCAGCAGCAGCCTGCAGGGGGCCTTGGATGAGCAGTTCTTC
TRBV6-1	.	.	TRBJ2-1	CASNVEWAQINEQFF	TGTGCCAGCAACGTCGAGTGGGCCCAGATCAATGAGCAGTTCTTC
TRBV28	.	TRBD1	TRBJ1-5	CASSQEGAGINQPQHF	TGTGCCAGCAGTCAGGAGGGGGCCGGGATCAATCAGCCCCAGCATTTT
TRBV5-8	.	TRBD1	TRBJ2-7	CASSPDRGQGYEQYF	TGTGCCAGCAGTCCGGACAGGGGACAAGGGTACGAGCAGTACTTC
TRBV6-5	.	.	TRBJ2-2	CASSNTGELFF	TGTGCCAGCAGTAACACCGGGGAGCTGTTTTTT
TRBV7-6	once	.	TRBJ1-4	CASSAAGGNEKLFF	TGTGCCAGCAGCGCCGCGGGGGGGAATGAAAAACTGTTTTTT
TRBV9	.	.	TRBJ2-6	CASSRGVYGANVLTF	TGTGCCAGCAGTAGGGGGGTTTATGGGGCCAACGTCCTGACTTTC
TRBV28	.	.	TRBJ2-2	CASSFLGQGTGELFF	TGTGCCAGCAGTTTCTTAGGGCAGGGGACCGGGGAGCTGTTTTTT
TRBV7-9	.	.	TRBJ1-1	CASSLDAHTEAFF	TGTGCCAGCAGCTTAGATGCCCACACTGAAGCTTTCTTT
TRBV6-5	.	.	TRBJ2-7	CASSYTAGPPGEQYF	TGTGCCAGCAGCTACACCGCAGGGCCCCCGGGCGAGCAGTACTTC
TRBV7-9	.	.	TRBJ2-1	CASSPAGAPYNEQFF	TGTGCCAGCAGCCCAGCAGGGGCGCCCTACAATGAGCAGTTCTTC
TRBV28	once	.	TRBJ2-7	CASSGDGIWRF	TGTGCCAGCAGTGGAGATGGGATTTGGCGTTTC
TRBV28	.	.	TRBJ1-4	CASSSPPVNEKLFF	TGTGCCAGCAGTTCCCCGCCCGTTAATGAAAAACTGTTTTTT
TRBV7-2	once	.	TRBJ1-5	CASSLGGHVGSQPQHF	TGTGCCAGCAGCTTAGGAGGCCACGTAGGGAGCCAGCCCCAGCATTTT
TRBV7-2	once	TRBD1	TRBJ1-1	CASSLRGTGGPYTEAFF	TGTGCCAGCAGCTTAAGGGGGACAGGGGGCCCTTACACTGAAGCTTTCTTT
TRBV9	.	.	TRBJ2-2	CASSVVSGDLAGELFF	TGTGCCAGCAGCGTAGTTTCGGGGGATCTGGCCGGGGAGCTGTTTTTT
TRBV6-1	once	TRBD1	TRBJ2-7	CASSGGTGDEQYF	TGTGCCAGCAGTGGCGGGACAGGGGACGAGCAGTACTTC